These 14 T cell receptor beta chains originate from one sample sequenced in a study of blood T cell repertoires in COVID-19. The method was immunoSEQ multiplex PCR; TCRdb's version includes in-frame clones alone and lacks a portion of them. The sample contains 200,000 to 300,000 clones, about nine tenths of which appear only once. The sample taken for sequencing was peripheral blood. These receptors came from a man aged 25-40 years with COVID-19, enrolled during active disease.

The chain recombines TRBV5-4 with TRBJ1-6; TRBD1 matches at 8 bases. J lost 8 bases, V lost 1 base, and 8 bases had no gene match. This CDR3 is 16 amino acids long. The germline V gene encodes CDR1 SGHNT and CDR2 YYREEE (reference sequence). The CDR3 loop is CASSLSGQGLHSPLHF. The CDR3 DNA is TGTGCCAGCAGCTTGTCCGGACAGGGTCTGCATTCACCCCTCCACTTT.

The chain couples TRBV13 to TRBJ1-2; 8 nucleotides agree with TRBD1. The V and J ends lost 6 bases and 11 bases, in that order; junction bases with no gene match: 11. This CDR3 comprises 13 residues. CDR1 and CDR2 from the germline V gene are PRHDT and FYEKMQ (reference sequence). In nucleotides, the CDR3 is TGTGCCAGCAGGTTAAGGACAGGGAGAAGGTACACCTTC. Amino acids: CASRLRTGRRYTF.

The sample holds one count of this clone. V and J are TRBV2 and TRBJ2-5; D is possibly TRBD1 (6 bases). CDR1 SNHLY and CDR2 FYNNEI come from the germline V gene. The CDR3 consists of 15 residues. Trimming removed 4 bases from V and 2 bases from J, with 14 bases in between. The CDR3 loop reads CASSAQQGGQETQYF. CDR3 nucleotide sequence: TGTGCCAGCAGTGCCCAACAGGGTGGGCAAGAGACCCAGTACTTC.

The chain uses TRBV18 and TRBJ1-1; D may be TRBD1 (5 bases). Trimming took off 5 bases at V and 5 bases at J, with 15 bases between the two ends. This CDR3 is 14 amino acids long. CDR1 KGHSH and CDR2 LQKENI come from the germline V gene. Here the CDR3 DNA reads TGTGCCAGCTCAGTTGGAGGGGCCGATACTGAAGCTTTCTTT. Protein sequence: CASSVGGADTEAFF.

The V call is TRBV10-1, the J call TRBJ2-5; TRBD1 matches 8 bases. V dropped 4 bases and J dropped 5; count of bases not matched to a gene: 9. Germline V gene lookup returns CDR1 WNHNN and CDR2 SYGVQD (reference sequence). The CDR3 contains 15 residues. CDR3 in amino acids: CASSASPGGRETQYF. The CDR3 DNA sequence: TGCGCCAGCAGTGCATCCCCAGGGGGCCGGGAGACCCAGTACTTC.

CDR3 region: CASSIQPGQAYEQYF. The DNA of the CDR3 is TGTGCCAGCAGCATCCAACCGGGACAGGCCTACGAGCAGTACTTC. V and J are TRBV7-2 and TRBJ2-7, with 8 bases identical to TRBD1. V trimming: 5 bases; J trimming: 2 bases; junction bases outside the gene matches: 8. There are 15 residues in the CDR3. Germline loops: CDR1 SGHTA, CDR2 FQGNSA.

V is TRBV10-2 and J is TRBJ1-1; TRBD1 might be the D (6 bases). Germline V gene data show CDR1 as WSHSY and CDR2 as SAAADI. Trimming left V 6 bases short and J 0 bases short, with 20 bases between. The CDR3 has 17 residues. This chain's CDR3 is CASRGAGGRLMNTEAFF. The CDR3 coding sequence is TGCGCCAGCAGGGGCGCTGGGGGCAGACTCATGAACACTGAAGCTTTCTTT.

The chain combines TRBV3-1 (or the pseudogene TRBV3-2) with TRBJ1-2, with 7 positions matching TRBD1. Germline lookup yields CDR1 LGHDT and CDR2 YNNKEL (reference sequence). The junction had 4 bases not matched to a gene; V was cut back by 3 bases and J by 3 bases. CDR3 size: 14 residues. This CDR3 reads CASSQGTGDYGYTF. CDR3 in DNA: TGTGCCAGCAGCCAGGGAACAGGGGACTATGGCTACACCTTC.

The chain couples TRBV11-3 to TRBJ1-1; D is uncertain. This CDR3 contains 14 residues. The V gene's germline CDR1 is SGHNT and CDR2 YENEEA. Trimming stripped 1 base from V and 1 base from J, with 7 bases between. DNA for the CDR3: TGTGCCAGCAGCTTAGGTCCACAGAACACTGAAGCTTTCTTT. It translates to CASSLGPQNTEAFF. Supplemented by reference TRBV11-3 and TRBJ1-1, the full variable domain reads EAGVVQSPRYKIIEKKQPVAFWCNPISGHNTLYWYLQNLGQGPELLIRYENEEAVDDSQLPKDRFSAERLKGVDSTLKIQPAELGDSAVYLCASSLGPQNTEAFFGQGTRLTVV.

This clone was seen once. The chain recombines TRBV11-2 with TRBJ1-1; D remains ambiguous. Trimming took 0 bases from V and 2 from J, leaving 4 bases between them. The CDR3 length is 13 residues. CDR1 and CDR2 (germline): SGHAT, FQNNGV. Here the CDR3 reads CASSLDFNTEAFF. The DNA of the CDR3 is TGTGCCAGCAGCTTAGACTTCAACACTGAAGCTTTCTTT.

This clone was found once. The V gene is TRBV9, the J gene TRBJ2-5; maybe TRBD1 (6 bases). This CDR3 contains 13 residues. Trimming shortened V by 3 bases and J by 3 bases, and 9 bases separated the two germline ends. Germline V lookup: CDR1 SGDLS, CDR2 YYNGEE. The CDR3 loop is CASSGGGKETQYF. The CDR3 bases are TGTGCCAGCAGCGGAGGGGGTAAAGAGACCCAGTACTTC. Looking up the rest from reference TRBV9 and TRBJ2-5 gives the full variable domain: DSGVTQTPKHLITATGQRVTLRCSPRSGDLSVYWYQQSLDQGLQFLIQYYNGEERAKGNILERFSAQQFPDLHSELNLSSLELGDSALYFCASSGGGKETQYFGPGTRLLVL.

The genes are TRBV7-3 and TRBJ2-3; D is possibly TRBD2 (6 bases). V was pared by 2 bases and J by 0 bases, with 9 bases between. Germline CDR1 SGHTA, CDR2 FQGTGA. The CDR3 runs to 15 residues. In DNA form, the CDR3 reads TGTGCCAGCAGCTTAGAGGGACTGAGCACAGATACGCAGTATTTT. Translation gives CASSLEGLSTDTQYF.

The chain links TRBV5-1 to TRBJ2-2; D is undetermined. The germline gives CDR1 SGHRS, CDR2 YFSETQ. V was trimmed by 3 bases and J by 1 base, leaving 7 bases between them. The CDR3 contains 14 residues. The CDR3 sequence: CASSWQENTGELFF. As DNA, the CDR3 is TGCGCCAGCAGCTGGCAGGAGAACACCGGGGAGCTGTTTTTT.

The chain has TRBV19 and TRBJ1-5; D is ambiguous. V shed 4 bases and J shed 4 bases, with 11 bases lying between them. The CDR3 length is 14 residues. Germline-derived CDR1 and CDR2 are LNHDA and SQIVND (reference sequence). The CDR3 sequence is CASSNVAGNQPQHF. The CDR3 nucleotides read TGTGCCAGTAGTAACGTCGCCGGGAATCAGCCCCAGCATTTT.